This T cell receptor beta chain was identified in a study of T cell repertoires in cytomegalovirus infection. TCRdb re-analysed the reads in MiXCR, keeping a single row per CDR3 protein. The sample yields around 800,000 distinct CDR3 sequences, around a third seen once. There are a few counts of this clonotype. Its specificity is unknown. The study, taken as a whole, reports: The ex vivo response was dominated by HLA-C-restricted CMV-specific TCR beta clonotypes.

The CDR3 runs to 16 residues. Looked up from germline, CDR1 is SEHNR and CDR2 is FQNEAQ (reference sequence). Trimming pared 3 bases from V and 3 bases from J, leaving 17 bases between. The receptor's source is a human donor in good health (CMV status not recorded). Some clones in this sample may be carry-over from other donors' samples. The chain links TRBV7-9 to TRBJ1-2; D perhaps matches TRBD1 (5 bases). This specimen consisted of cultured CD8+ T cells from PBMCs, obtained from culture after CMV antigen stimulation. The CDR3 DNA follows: TGTGCCAGCAGCTTCCCTAGGACGGGAGGGGACTATGGCTACACCTTC. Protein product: CASSFPRTGGDYGYTF.